This TCR beta chain was observed in a study of Ad26.COV2.S vaccination and SARS-CoV-2 variants. Study overall: Intramuscular Ad26.COV2.S doses were given once or twice, 56 days apart. Overall study results and limits: Placebo and vaccine recipients had non-spike TCR breadth that was similar. Vaccinated individuals (as opposed to placebo recipients) had higher spike-specific TCR breadth.

Only in-frame clones appear in the TCRdb table, and some are missing; sequencing was by immunoSEQ multiplex PCR. The sample gives 440,000 or so clones, less than 95% of which show up once; approximately 4.3% is in the top ten. This clone appeared a single time. The antigen remains undetermined. The treatment here: 19 received Ad26.COV2.S at low or high dose, single or two shots; roughly five received placebo; per-sample allocation not given. At day 63 after the first vaccine or placebo injection, samples were drawn. Trimming removed 4 bases from V and 2 bases from J, with 15 bases in between. This CDR3 spans 15 amino acids. Germline V gives CDR1 SGHRS, CDR2 YFSETQ.

The receptor was isolated from a person aged 18-65 years who received the Ad26.COV2.S COVID-19 vaccine or a placebo. The chain is built from TRBV5-1 and TRBJ1-2; a weak D match, TRBD1 (5 bases). The source material was peripheral blood, sampled in a trial of Ad26.COV2.S vaccine versus placebo. CDR3 protein: CASSPGGVRNYGYTF. CDR3 bases: TGCGCCAGCAGCCCCGGAGGGGTCAGAAACTATGGCTACACCTTC. The whole variable domain, remainder taken from reference TRBV5-1 and TRBJ1-2, is KAGVTQTPRYLIKTRGQQVTLSCSPISGHRSVSWYQQTPGQGLQFLFEYFSETQRNKGNFPGRFSGRQFSNSRSEMNVSTLELGDSALYLCASSPGGVRNYGYTFGSGTRLTVV.